This T cell receptor beta chain was recorded in a study of cytomegalovirus exposure and HLA in healthy donors. V shed 7 bases and J 0 bases; nucleotides not matched to a gene: 9. Germline CDR1 MDHEN, CDR2 SYDVKM. This CDR3 is built from 18 residues. This clone was observed a few times. It was with 60 Vbeta and 13 Jbeta primers that the PCR ran. The assay was immunoSEQ multiplex PCR, and TCRdb's table has in-frame clones only and misses some. The table includes roughly 150,000 clones, approximately 68% detected once. Material: PBMCs. The V gene is TRBV28, the J gene TRBJ2-1; 13 bases fit TRBD2. The clonotype comes from a man aged 55 to 70 in good health and CMV-seronegative. As DNA, the CDR3 is TGTGCCAGCACCCTGGGACTAGCGGGATCTAGCTCCTACAATGAGCAGTTCTTC. Amino acids: CASTLGLAGSSSYNEQFF.